These 5 T cell receptor beta chains originate from one sample sequenced in a study of response to subunit inactivated influenza vaccine. TCRdb analysed the RT-PCR reads with MiXCR anew, one entry per CDR3 protein. Here the sample spans 650,000 to 800,000 distinct CDR3 sequences, under 20% being singletons. Sequencing used PBMCs from blood, obtained around 5 days after vaccination. The receptors derive from a man in his fifties who received an inactivated influenza vaccine.

This chain links TRBV7-2 with TRBJ2-7; D might be TRBD1 (5 bases). CDR3 length equals 15 residues. Germline-derived CDR1 and CDR2 are SGHTA and FQGNSA. V lost 7 bases to trimming and J lost 3 bases, with 19 bases between them. The CDR3 nucleotides read TGTGCCAGCAATCTCAGGGAAGGGGCTGTCTACGAGCAGTACTTC. Translating it yields CASNLREGAVYEQYF.

This clonotype showed up many times. V and J are TRBV7-8 and TRBJ2-3, with D hard to call. V lost 5 bases and J lost 4, with 10 bases in between. Germline values: CDR1 SGHVS, CDR2 FQNEAQ. This CDR3 comprises 13 residues. CDR3 region: CASSPPRADTQYF. In DNA form, the CDR3 reads TGTGCCAGCAGCCCCCCTAGGGCAGATACGCAGTATTTT.

This clonotype was counted at least ten times. The chain uses TRBV12-3 or TRBV12-4 and TRBJ2-5; D is unclear. CDR3 size: 13 residues. V was shortened by 1 base and J by 5 bases, with 8 bases between the two germline ends. CDR3 sequence (DNA): TGTGCCAGCAGTTTAGGAGTCGATGAGACCCAGTACTTC. As protein: CASSLGVDETQYF.

CDR3 nucleotides: TGTGCCAGCAGCCCAGAGACAGGGGGTGCGACGCAGTATTTT. It yields the protein CASSPETGGATQYF. The gene calls are TRBV5-4 and TRBJ2-3; 9 positions agree with TRBD1. Germline V lookup: CDR1 SGHNT, CDR2 YYREEE (reference sequence). The CDR3 runs 14 residues. V lost 4 bases and J lost 9; bases outside the gene matches: 9.

The V and J genes are TRBV7-6 and TRBJ2-2, with no clear D. V gave up 1 base and J gave up 5 bases, with 17 bases separating them. CDR1 and CDR2 (germline): SGHVS, FNYEAQ. This CDR3 spans 17 amino acids. The CDR3 sequence is CASSLVSRREWTGELFF. Written as DNA, the CDR3 is TGTGCCAGCAGCTTAGTTAGTAGACGCGAATGGACCGGGGAGCTGTTTTTT.